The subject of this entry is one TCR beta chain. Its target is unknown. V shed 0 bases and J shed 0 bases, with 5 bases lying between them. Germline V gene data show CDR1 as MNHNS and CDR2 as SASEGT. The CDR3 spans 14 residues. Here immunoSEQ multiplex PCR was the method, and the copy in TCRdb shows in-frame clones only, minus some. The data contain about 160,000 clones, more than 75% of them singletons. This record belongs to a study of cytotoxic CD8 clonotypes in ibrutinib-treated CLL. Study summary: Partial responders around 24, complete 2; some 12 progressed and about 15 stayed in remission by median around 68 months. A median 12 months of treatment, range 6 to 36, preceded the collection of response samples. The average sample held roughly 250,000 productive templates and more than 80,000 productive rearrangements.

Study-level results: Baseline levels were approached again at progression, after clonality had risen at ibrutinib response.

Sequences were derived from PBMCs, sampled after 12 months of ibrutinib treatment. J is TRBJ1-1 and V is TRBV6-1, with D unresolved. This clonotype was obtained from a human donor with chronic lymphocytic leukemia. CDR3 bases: TGTGCCAGCAGTGAAGCCCAACTGAACACTGAAGCTTTCTTT. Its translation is CASSEAQLNTEAFF.